What follows are 28 T cell receptor beta chains derived from one specimen sequenced in a study of PD-1 blockade in classical Hodgkin lymphoma. Profiling relied on immunoSEQ multiplex PCR, and the TCRdb table lists in-frame clones only, not all of them. The data show about 85,000 clones, around 90% seen once. Each patient experienced a relapse that followed autologous stem cell transplantation, and brentuximab vedotin exposure varied. The sample here was peripheral blood mononuclear cells (PBMCs), taken before the second cycle of nivolumab. The receptors originated from a human donor with classical Hodgkin lymphoma.

The chain joins TRBV6-5 to TRBJ1-1; weak D call: TRBD1 (6 bases). The length of the CDR3 is 16 residues. Trimming cost V 0 bases and J 4 bases, with 15 bases left between them. Germline V gene lookup returns CDR1 MNHEY and CDR2 SVGAGI. The CDR3 DNA follows: TGTGCCAGCAGTTACTCGTCCTGGGGGCGGAGCACTGAAGCTTTCTTT. This gives the protein CASSYSSWGRSTEAFF.

The chain links TRBV15 to TRBJ1-5; TRBD1 is a possible D gene (6 bases). CDR3 length: 15 amino acids. The V gene's germline CDR1 is LNHNV and CDR2 YYDKDF (reference sequence). V dropped 3 bases and J dropped 2 bases, with 11 bases sitting between them. The CDR3 is CATSRPGDGNQPQHF. The CDR3 DNA reads as TGTGCCACCAGCAGGCCAGGGGATGGCAATCAGCCCCAGCATTTT.

This chain uses TRBV5-1 with TRBJ1-4; TRBD1 matches at 7 bases. The CDR3 extends over 15 amino acids. The ends lost 4 bases at V and 5 bases at J; junction bases unmatched: 8. Per germline, CDR1 SGHRS and CDR2 YFSETQ. CDR3 DNA sequence: TGCGCCAGCAGCATCCGACAGGGCCCAAATGAAAAACTGTTTTTT. Translation: CASSIRQGPNEKLFF.

The V call is TRBV10-3, the J call TRBJ1-1, with unresolved D. This CDR3 has 12 residues. V lost 3 bases and J lost 3, with 5 bases in between. Germline CDR1 is ENHRY and CDR2 is SYGVKD. The CDR3 bases are TGTGCCATCAGTGACGGGTACACTGAAGCTTTCTTT. Encoded protein: CAISDGYTEAFF.

The gene calls are TRBV5-6 and TRBJ1-2; perhaps TRBD1 as D (6 bases). Germline V gene data show CDR1 as SGHDT and CDR2 as YYEEEE. V lost 4 bases to trimming and J lost 5 bases, with 24 bases between them. CDR3 length equals 17 residues. The CDR3, as DNA: TGTGCCAGCAGCCAAACACTAAAGGGGGAAGTCGTGTATGGCTACACCTTC. It codes for CASSQTLKGEVVYGYTF.

CDR3 residues: CAISLPQPPGGARNYGYTF. The DNA of the CDR3 is TGTGCCATCAGTCTGCCCCAACCACCAGGGGGGGCGAGAAACTATGGCTACACCTTC. V is TRBV10-3 and J is TRBJ1-2, with 7 bases fitting TRBD1. The V segment lost 5 bases and the J segment 2 bases; nucleotides outside the gene matches: 20. CDR3 length: 19 amino acids. Germline V gene lookup returns CDR1 ENHRY and CDR2 SYGVKD.

The genes are TRBV11-2 and TRBJ1-1; D remains unclear. Between the trimmed V and J ends, which lost 6 bases and 7 bases, there was a span of 15 bases. Germline CDR1 is SGHAT and CDR2 is FQNNGV. The CDR3 has 13 amino acids. The CDR3 spells CASRARIEGEAFF. The CDR3 DNA reads as TGTGCCAGCAGGGCCCGGATAGAGGGTGAAGCTTTCTTT.

V and J are TRBV7-2 and TRBJ2-7, with 8 bases identical to TRBD1. The CDR3 covers 15 residues. The ends lost 5 bases at V and 7 bases at J; junction bases unmatched: 13. Germline V lookup: CDR1 SGHTA, CDR2 FQGNSA. This chain's CDR3 is CASSGRDRSLLEQYF. The CDR3 DNA reads as TGTGCCAGCAGCGGCCGGGACAGGAGTCTTTTAGAGCAGTACTTC. The entire variable domain, with the rest obtained from reference TRBV7-2 and TRBJ2-7, is as follows: GAGVSQSPSNKVTEKGKDVELRCDPISGHTALYWYRQSLGQGLEFLIYFQGNSAPDKSGLPSDRFSAERTGGSVSTLTIQRTQQEDSAVYLCASSGRDRSLLEQYFGPGTRLTVT.

This chain uses TRBV28 with TRBJ1-2; TRBD1 might be the D (5 bases). The CDR3 loop spans 14 amino acids. Germline CDR1 is MDHEN and CDR2 is SYDVKM. Trimming left V 1 base short and J 5 bases short, with 11 bases between. This CDR3 reads CASSLSGRGYGYTF. The CDR3 coding sequence is TGTGCCAGCAGTTTATCGGGACGAGGTTATGGCTACACCTTC.

This chain joins TRBV7-9 and TRBJ2-5, with 9 bases fitting TRBD2. V trimming: 3 bases; J trimming: 9 bases; junction bases outside the gene matches: 14. CDR1 is SEHNR, CDR2 FQNEAQ, per germline (reference sequence). CDR3 length equals 16 residues. DNA for the CDR3: TGTGCCAGCAGCTTGAAAGGGCCTAGCGGGACGGTCCCCCAGTACTTC. As protein: CASSLKGPSGTVPQYF. The entire variable domain, with the rest obtained from reference TRBV7-9 and TRBJ2-5, is as follows: DTGVSQNPRHKITKRGQNVTFRCDPISEHNRLYWYRQTLGQGPEFLTYFQNEAQLEKSRLLSDRFSAERPKGSFSTLEIQRTEQGDSAMYLCASSLKGPSGTVPQYFGPGTRLLVL.

The DNA of the CDR3 is TGTGCCAGCAGTGAACGGCAGGGGGCGCGGGAGCAGTACTTC. This gives the protein CASSERQGAREQYF. V gene TRBV2 combines with J gene TRBJ2-7; 8 positions match TRBD1. There are 14 residues in the CDR3. The V gene end was trimmed by 2 bases and the J gene end by 7 bases; junction bases not matched to a gene: 7. CDR1 is SNHLY and CDR2 is FYNNEI in the germline V gene.

The rearrangement joins TRBV19 to TRBJ2-7; 8 positions match TRBD1. Unmatched junction bases numbered 11, after V lost 6 bases and J lost 4 bases. The germline V gene has CDR1 LNHDA and CDR2 SQIVND (reference sequence). The CDR3 has 15 amino acids. CDR3 sequence reads: CASSSRQGNMYEQYF. DNA of the CDR3: TGTGCCAGTAGCTCGAGACAGGGGAATATGTACGAGCAGTACTTC.

The gene calls are TRBV6-5 and TRBJ1-3; D ambiguous. Germline V gene data show CDR1 as MNHEY and CDR2 as SVGAGI. CDR3 length equals 14 residues. Trimming left V 6 bases short and J 0 bases short, with 9 bases between. Here the CDR3 DNA reads TGTGCCAGCAGAAGCCCTCTCTCTGGAAACACCATATATTTT. As protein: CASRSPLSGNTIYF.

The V and J genes are TRBV27 and TRBJ2-1; 9 positions match TRBD2. Germline CDR1 and CDR2: MNHEY and SMNVEV (reference sequence). The CDR3 loop spans 16 amino acids. The V segment lost 4 bases and the J segment 8 bases; nucleotides outside the gene matches: 12. The CDR3 bases are TGTGCCAGCAGTTCAGGCCTAGGAGCGGGAGGCTATGAGCAGTTCTTC. Its protein is CASSSGLGAGGYEQFF.

This chain links TRBV6-6 with TRBJ2-7, with D tentatively TRBD2 (6 bases). V was pared by 6 bases and J by 4 bases, with 16 bases between. In germline, CDR1 is MNHNY, CDR2 SVGAGI (reference sequence). The CDR3 consists of 14 residues. This CDR3 is CASSPAPSAYEQYF. CDR3 DNA: TGTGCCAGCAGCCCCGCCCCTAGCGCGTACGAGCAGTACTTC.

This clone was seen only once. J is TRBJ2-7 and V is TRBV5-1; a weak D match, TRBD1 (6 bases). Germline V gene lookup returns CDR1 SGHRS and CDR2 YFSETQ. V gave up 5 bases and J gave up 7 bases, with 13 bases separating them. The CDR3 length is 12 residues. The CDR3 is CASSLRGEEQYF. In nucleotides, the CDR3 is TGCGCCAGCAGTCTCAGGGGTGAAGAGCAGTACTTC.

This clone occurred once. The chain combines TRBV10-3 with TRBJ2-5, with 12 bases that match TRBD2. In germline, CDR1 is ENHRY, CDR2 SYGVKD. V trimming: 1 base; J trimming: 3 bases; junction bases outside the gene matches: 3. The CDR3 length is 16 residues. DNA for the CDR3: TGTGCCATCAGTGAGTTTAGGACTAGCGGGAAAGAGACCCAGTACTTC. Protein: CAISEFRTSGKETQYF.

This chain connects TRBV7-9 to TRBJ1-5; TRBD1 is a possible D gene (6 bases). V lost 3 bases, J lost 4 bases, and 13 bases lay in between. CDR1 is SEHNR and CDR2 is FQNEAQ in the germline V gene (reference sequence). The CDR3 consists of 15 residues. CDR3: CASSFTGTPNQPQHF. CDR3 nucleotides: TGTGCCAGCAGCTTCACCGGGACACCAAATCAGCCCCAGCATTTT.

The count of this clone is one. The chain combines TRBV4-1 with TRBJ2-5; TRBD1 matches at 12 bases. Germline V gene sequence: CDR1 MGHRA, CDR2 YSYEKL. The CDR3 length is 15 residues. The junction had 2 bases not matched to a gene; V was cut back by 1 base and J by 5 bases. The CDR3 nucleotides read TGCGCCAGCAGCCAAGGGGACAGGGGGCCGGAGACCCAGTACTTC. Protein product: CASSQGDRGPETQYF.

The chain employs TRBV5-7 and TRBJ1-3, with unresolved D. TRBV5-7 is sorted into the ORF group, with uncertain function. V lost 6 bases, J lost 0 bases, and 7 bases lay in between. This CDR3 is built from 13 residues. CDR3 DNA sequence: TGTGCCAGCATCCCTCGCTCTGGAAACACCATATATTTT. This encodes CASIPRSGNTIYF.

The chain has TRBV6-1 and TRBJ2-5, with 7 positions matching TRBD2. The CDR3 loop spans 15 amino acids. V shed 0 bases, J shed 4 bases, and the junction held 5 bases outside the gene matches. Germline V gene sequence: CDR1 MNHNS, CDR2 SASEGT. The CDR3 loop is CASSEAEPGGETQYF. DNA of the CDR3: TGTGCCAGCAGTGAAGCGGAACCGGGGGGAGAGACCCAGTACTTC.

This sequence joins TRBV19 and TRBJ1-4; D gene uncertain. This CDR3 contains 19 residues. Trimming pared 5 bases from V and 3 bases from J, leaving 25 bases between. Germline V lookup: CDR1 LNHDA, CDR2 SQIVND (reference sequence). For the CDR3, the DNA is TGTGCCAGTAGTCGCCCGAGGAGGTCTCAAGTGAGGGCTAATGAAAAACTGTTTTTT. This codes for CASSRPRRSQVRANEKLFF.

The chain joins TRBV5-4 to TRBJ2-7, with TRBD1 matching over 7 bases. V lost 2 bases to trimming and J lost 0 bases; unmatched junction nucleotides: 8. CDR1 SGHNT and CDR2 YYREEE come from the germline V gene (reference sequence). The CDR3 runs to 16 residues. CDR3 region: CASSFSLDRSSYEQYF. CDR3 bases: TGTGCCAGCAGCTTCTCTTTGGACAGGAGCTCCTACGAGCAGTACTTC.

The rearrangement links TRBV6-1 to TRBJ1-1; D not certain. The CDR3 runs 16 residues. Germline V gene data show CDR1 as MNHNS and CDR2 as SASEGT. Trimming took 3 bases from V and 0 from J, leaving 14 bases between them. CDR3 in DNA: TGTGCCAGCAGTGATTGGGCAGGAGCTCTGAACACTGAAGCTTTCTTT. This encodes CASSDWAGALNTEAFF.

This chain connects TRBV27 to TRBJ2-7, with TRBD2 matching over 10 bases. The V and J ends lost 8 bases and 6 bases, in that order; junction bases with no gene match: 10. The CDR3 runs to 14 residues. The germline CDR1 and CDR2 sequences are MNHEY and SMNVEV (reference sequence). Here the CDR3 DNA reads TGTGCCAGCGGTACCGGGACTAGCGTAGTCGAGCAGTACTTC. Translating it yields CASGTGTSVVEQYF.

The V and J genes are TRBV7-9 and TRBJ2-2; TRBD1 agrees at 10 bases. CDR3 size: 15 residues. Germline lookup yields CDR1 SEHNR and CDR2 FQNEAQ (reference sequence). Unmatched junction bases numbered 4, after V lost 5 bases and J lost 4 bases. Written as DNA, the CDR3 is TGTGCCAGCAGCCCTAGGACAGGGGGCACCGGGGAGCTGTTTTTT. It yields the protein CASSPRTGGTGELFF.

The V and J genes are TRBV30 and TRBJ1-4; D gene unclear. This CDR3 is built from 14 residues. The germline gives CDR1 GTSNPN, CDR2 SVGIG (reference sequence). Trimming removed 1 base at V and 8 bases at J, with 14 bases between. CDR3 in amino acids: CAWSGAWMGEKLFF. The CDR3 bases are TGTGCCTGGAGTGGGGCCTGGATGGGAGAAAAACTGTTTTTT. The variable domain in full, completed from reference TRBV30 and TRBJ1-4, reads SQTIHQWPATLVQPVGSPLSLECTVEGTSNPNLYWYRQAAGRGLQLLFYSVGIGQISSEVPQNLSASRPQDRQFILSSKKLLLSDSGFYLCAWSGAWMGEKLFFGSGTQLSVL.

CDR3 sequence reads: CASSPGLGYNEQFF. CDR3 nucleotide sequence: TGTGCCAGCAGTCCGGGACTAGGCTACAATGAGCAGTTCTTC. The chain joins TRBV27 to TRBJ2-1; 8 bases align to TRBD2. Germline lookup yields CDR1 MNHEY and CDR2 SMNVEV (reference sequence). CDR3 length equals 14 residues. V lost 5 bases, J lost 3 bases, and 3 bases stayed unmatched.